This T cell receptor (beta chain) stems from a study of T cell repertoires in cytomegalovirus infection. On the study more broadly: Public TCR beta signatures were indicative of both CMV infection and a matching HLA type.

From the reads, TCRdb called clonotypes with MiXCR, one entry per CDR3 protein. The table has around 740,000 distinct CDR3 sequences, approximately 34% seen once; the top ten hold under 3.5%. Germline V gives CDR1 LNHDA, CDR2 SQIVND (reference sequence). The CDR3 runs 12 residues. The V end was cut by 7 bases, the J end by 9 bases, with 13 bases between. This clonotype was found a few times. Its target is not known. Study-wide points: Dominant in the ex vivo response were TCR beta clonotypes restricted by HLA-C and specific for CMV. Pooled public TCR beta family frequency picked out CMV carriers with the relevant HLA.

J is TRBJ2-1 and V is TRBV19, with D tentatively TRBD1 (5 bases). The clonotype originates from a human donor in good health (CMV status not recorded). Some clones in this sample may be carry-over from other donors' samples. Sequencing used PBMCs. The CDR3 loop reads CASTPSRGEQFF. The CDR3 DNA is TGTGCCAGTACCCCTAGTAGGGGTGAGCAGTTCTTC.